The clone carrying this TCR beta chain was observed once. This sample is part of a study of control samples from healthy donors and cancer patients. The method was immunoSEQ multiplex PCR; TCRdb's version includes in-frame clones alone and lacks a portion of them. The sample holds hundreds of thousands of clones, 90% seen once. This clonotype was sampled from a man aged 35-49 years with head and neck cancer. The specimen was PBMCs.

As DNA, the CDR3 is TGTGCCATCAGTGGGACAGGTGTTAACTATGGCTACACCTTC. This translates into CAISGTGVNYGYTF. This chain uses TRBV10-3 with TRBJ1-2; 7 bases fit TRBD1. The length of the CDR3 is 14 residues. With 4 bases clipped from V and 1 base from J, the junction kept 3 bases outside the gene matches. In germline, CDR1 is ENHRY, CDR2 SYGVKD.